This T cell receptor (beta chain) was retrieved from a study of blood T cell repertoires in COVID-19. Measured with immunoSEQ multiplex PCR; TCRdb has only the in-frame clones, and not every one. The data contain around 140,000 clones, more than 75% of them singletons. Germline CDR1 reads SGHTA; CDR2 reads FQGNSA. The CDR3 runs to 15 residues. V was cut by 1 base and J by 0 bases, with 7 bases left in between. V gene TRBV7-2 combines with J gene TRBJ1-5; D ambiguous. The source material was peripheral blood. The clonotype was recovered from a woman aged 65 to 85 with COVID-19, enrolled during active disease. The DNA for the CDR3 is TGTGCCAGCAGCTTAGTAGGCGGTAGCAATCAGCCCCAGCATTTT. It translates to CASSLVGGSNQPQHF.